This T cell receptor (beta chain) was obtained from a study of control samples from healthy donors and cancer patients. Sequencing was performed with immunoSEQ multiplex PCR; in TCRdb, only in-frame clones are kept and a portion is missing. The sample carries 150,000 or so clones, roughly 94% recorded once. The length of the CDR3 is 16 residues. CDR1 SEHNR and CDR2 FQNEAQ come from the germline V gene (reference sequence). The V end lost 3 bases, the J end lost 5 bases, and 19 bases lay between the germline ends. This clone was observed once. This receptor was taken from a man aged 55 to 70 with colorectal cancer. The sample was PBMCs. The chain is built from TRBV7-9 and TRBJ1-2; D is perhaps TRBD1 (5 bases). This CDR3 is CASSLAEGSDRYGYTF. CDR3 DNA sequence: TGTGCCAGCAGCTTGGCAGAGGGGAGTGACCGGTATGGCTACACCTTC.